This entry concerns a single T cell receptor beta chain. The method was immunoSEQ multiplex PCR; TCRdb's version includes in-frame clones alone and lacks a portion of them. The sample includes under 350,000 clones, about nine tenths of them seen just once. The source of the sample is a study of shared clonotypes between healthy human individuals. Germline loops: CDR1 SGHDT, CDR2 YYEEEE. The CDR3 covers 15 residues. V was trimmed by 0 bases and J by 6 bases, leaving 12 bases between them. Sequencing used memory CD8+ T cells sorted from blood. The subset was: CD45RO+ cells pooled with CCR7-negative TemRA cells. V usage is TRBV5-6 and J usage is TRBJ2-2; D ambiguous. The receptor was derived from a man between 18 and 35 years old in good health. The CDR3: CASSLGVLLPGELFF. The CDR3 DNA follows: TGTGCCAGCAGCTTGGGGGTTTTGCTGCCCGGGGAGCTGTTTTTT.